These 12 T cell receptor beta chains were sequenced from one sample in a study of neurological immune-mediated disorders. One entry per CDR3 protein results from TCRdb running MiXCR on the 5' RACE reads. The sample lists tens of thousands of distinct CDR3 sequences, roughly 4.8% seen once, with under 7.5% in the top ten. Sequencing input: PBMCs. The receptors were sampled from a man aged 30 to 45 with multiple sclerosis.

V is TRBV4-1 and J is TRBJ1-2, with 10 nucleotides matching TRBD1. Per germline, CDR1 MGHRA and CDR2 YSYEKL. The V and J ends lost 5 bases and 6 bases, in that order; junction bases with no gene match: 6. This CDR3 is 14 amino acids long. The CDR3 nucleotides are TGCGCCAGCAGCTACTCGACAGGGGGCAATGGCTACACCTTC. Its translation: CASSYSTGGNGYTF.

This clonotype turned up a few times. V usage is TRBV12-5 and J usage is TRBJ1-2; D not resolved. V was trimmed by 4 bases and J by 1 base, leaving 16 bases between them. This CDR3 comprises 16 residues. Germline V gene data show CDR1 as LGHNT and CDR2 as FRNRAP. CDR3 DNA sequence: TGTGCTAGTGGTTCTACGAGGCAGGTGGTTAACTATGGCTACACCTTC. Protein sequence: CASGSTRQVVNYGYTF.

In its sample, this clonotype was seen many times. The chain links TRBV27 to TRBJ1-2; weak D call: TRBD1 (5 bases). The CDR3 runs to 15 residues. V was shortened by 2 bases and J by 12 bases, with 22 bases between the two germline ends. CDR1 is MNHEY, CDR2 SMNVEV, per germline (reference sequence). CDR3 nucleotide sequence: TGTGCCAGCAGTTTAAAGGCTGGGGGGTCGAGAGTGCACACCTTC. Translating gives CASSLKAGGSRVHTF.

At least ten counts were recorded for this clonotype. The chain employs TRBV27 and TRBJ2-2; 8 bases agree with TRBD2. The CDR3 is 15 residues long. V lost 10 bases to trimming and J lost 5 bases; unmatched junction nucleotides: 12. CDR1 and CDR2 from the germline V gene are MNHEY and SMNVEV (reference sequence). Here the CDR3 reads CATKTGGRRTGELFF. The DNA for the CDR3 is TGTGCCACGAAAACGGGGGGGCGACGGACCGGGGAGCTGTTTTTT.

Ten or more counts support this clonotype. The V call is TRBV7-9, the J call TRBJ1-6; D unclear. From germline, CDR1 is SEHNR and CDR2 FQNEAQ (reference sequence). Trimming left V 5 bases short and J 3 bases short, with 8 bases between. This CDR3 is 14 amino acids long. CDR3 amino acids: CASSADVYNSPLHF. The CDR3 DNA follows: TGTGCCAGCAGCGCTGACGTCTATAATTCACCCCTCCACTTT.

This clonotype was found a few times. The chain combines TRBV5-1 with TRBJ2-3; D possibly corresponds to TRBD2 (7 bases). Trimming removed 7 bases from V and 4 bases from J, with 34 bases in between. From germline, CDR1 is SGHRS and CDR2 YFSETQ. CDR3 size: 20 residues. CDR3 in DNA: TGCGCCAGCTCCCCTAGGGGGGGCGCGTACCCGGGGAAGGTCCCAGATACGCAGTATTTT. Residues: CASSPRGGAYPGKVPDTQYF.

This clonotype was observed many times. The chain couples TRBV2 to TRBJ2-7; 7 bases agree with TRBD1. The length of the CDR3 is 12 residues. CDR1 is SNHLY and CDR2 is FYNNEI in the germline V gene. V lost 6 bases and J lost 2; bases outside the gene matches: 1. This CDR3 reads CASRGQAYEQYV. CDR3 nucleotides: TGTGCCAGCAGAGGACAGGCCTACGAGCAGTACGTC.

This clonotype was detected many times. The J gene is TRBJ2-2, the V gene TRBV25-1; D gene uncertain. The CDR3 consists of 15 residues. Trimming removed 4 bases at V and 6 bases at J, with 15 bases between. CDR1 MGHDK and CDR2 SYGVNS come from the germline V gene. This CDR3 is CASSVNSMVPGELFF. CDR3 DNA: TGTGCCAGCAGTGTGAACAGTATGGTCCCCGGGGAGCTGTTTTTT.

Many counts were recorded for this clonotype. The V and J genes are TRBV14 and TRBJ2-4; no clear D gene. Looked up from germline, CDR1 is SGHDN and CDR2 is FVKESK. With 0 bases removed from V and 9 bases from J, the gap between germline ends came to 6 bases. CDR3 length: 12 residues. The CDR3 DNA is TGTGCCAGCAGCCAAGAGGGCAGCATTCAGTACTTC. Protein: CASSQEGSIQYF.

This clonotype was counted at least ten times. This rearrangement joins TRBV12-3 or TRBV12-4 to TRBJ1-5; tentative D call: TRBD1 (5 bases). The CDR3 covers 15 residues. The V gene lost 6 bases and the J gene lost 0 bases, with 12 bases spanning the gap. The DNA of the CDR3 is TGTGCCAGCAGGTCGGGGGTGGCTAGCAATCAGCCCCAGCATTTT. This encodes CASRSGVASNQPQHF.

The genes are TRBV5-1 and TRBJ1-1; D not resolved. Germline CDR1 is SGHRS and CDR2 is YFSETQ. The CDR3 loop spans 15 amino acids. V dropped 0 bases and J dropped 0 bases, with 9 bases sitting between them. As DNA, the CDR3 is TGCGCCAGCAGCTTGGTGGGCAGATTGAACACTGAAGCTTTCTTT. It translates to CASSLVGRLNTEAFF.

This clonotype has at least ten counts. The chain carries TRBV7-6 and TRBJ1-2, with D perhaps matching TRBD1 (5 bases). The V gene's germline CDR1 is SGHVS and CDR2 FNYEAQ. Trimming left V 5 bases short and J 8 bases short, with 12 bases between. This CDR3 is built from 12 residues. DNA for the CDR3: TGTGCCAGCAGCCAGGGACGTAAGGGCTACACCTTC. This codes for CASSQGRKGYTF.